The next 27 T cell receptor beta chains were all read from a single sample in a study of blood T cell repertoires in COVID-19. Profiled with immunoSEQ multiplex PCR; TCRdb holds only in-frame clones, not every one. The data show roughly 300,000 clones, about nine tenths seen once. The sample comprised peripheral blood. The receptors were gathered from a woman in her twenties or thirties with COVID-19, enrolled during active disease.

V and J are TRBV6-1 and TRBJ1-1; D not resolved. The CDR3 is 13 residues long. The germline V and J ends were trimmed by 1 base and 5 bases, with 8 bases remaining between them. Germline assignment: CDR1 MNHNS and CDR2 SASEGT. CDR3 coding DNA: TGTGCCAGCAGTGAAGGGGCCCCTACTGAAGCTTTCTTT. Translating gives CASSEGAPTEAFF.

To note about this clone: The identical CDR3 is also encoded by other nucleotide sequences in the sample. This chain links TRBV6-1 with TRBJ2-3; 9 bases map to TRBD2. V was pared by 3 bases and J by 2 bases, with 0 bases of the junction left unmatched. Germline values: CDR1 MNHNS, CDR2 SASEGT. CDR3 length: 14 residues. The chain's CDR3 is CASSEGLATDTQYF. The CDR3 DNA follows: TGTGCCAGCAGTGAGGGACTAGCCACAGATACGCAGTATTTT.

This chain uses TRBV2 with TRBJ2-1, with 10 bases identical to TRBD2. The CDR3 spans 15 residues. J lost 5 bases, V lost 3 bases, and 4 bases had no gene match. Germline CDR1 SNHLY, CDR2 FYNNEI. DNA of the CDR3: TGTGCCAGCAGTGATCGACTAGCGGGTCACAATGAGCAGTTCTTC. Protein: CASSDRLAGHNEQFF.

In DNA, the CDR3 is TGTGCCAGCAGTCTACACGTTATGGGACTAGAGGGCACCGGGGAGCTGTTTTTT. Residues: CASSLHVMGLEGTGELFF. The V gene is TRBV6-6, the J gene TRBJ2-2; 8 nucleotides match TRBD2. The CDR3 totals 18 residues. With V trimmed by 5 bases and J by 4 bases, 15 bases remained unmatched. In germline, CDR1 is MNHNY, CDR2 SVGAGI (reference sequence).

J is TRBJ2-6 and V is TRBV7-6, with D unclear. Germline loops: CDR1 SGHVS, CDR2 FNYEAQ. The V end lost 5 bases, the J end lost 3 bases, and 14 bases lay between the germline ends. This CDR3 has 16 amino acids. In DNA, the CDR3 is TGTGCCAGCAGCCCACGTGGAGTGGGTGGGGCCAACGTCCTGACTTTC. Its protein is CASSPRGVGGANVLTF.

The rearrangement joins TRBV5-1 to TRBJ1-2; no reliable D call. CDR3 length: 12 amino acids. Germline V gene data show CDR1 as SGHRS and CDR2 as YFSETQ. V shed 2 bases and J shed 10 bases, with 12 bases lying between them. CDR3 protein: CASSFSGGDYTF. In DNA, the CDR3 is TGCGCCAGCAGCTTTTCCGGAGGAGACTACACCTTC.

CDR3 amino acids: CASSHGRGGELFF. CDR3 sequence (DNA): TGTGCCAGCAGCCACGGAAGGGGGGGGGAGCTGTTTTTT. V usage is TRBV3-1 (or the pseudogene TRBV3-2) and J usage is TRBJ2-2, with a weak D call TRBD1 (6 bases). Germline CDR1 is LGHDT and CDR2 is YNNKEL (reference sequence). The CDR3 totals 13 residues. Trimming took 3 bases from V and 8 from J, leaving 10 bases between them.

CDR3 protein: CASSLPIGANVLTF. The CDR3 nucleotides are TGTGCCAGCAGCTTACCCATCGGGGCCAACGTCCTGACTTTC. J is TRBJ2-6 and V is TRBV7-9; D uncertain. Per germline, CDR1 SEHNR and CDR2 FQNEAQ (reference sequence). V lost 2 bases and J lost 4, with 6 bases in between. The CDR3 is made up of 14 amino acids.

This clone came up once. This chain links TRBV3-1 (or the pseudogene TRBV3-2) with TRBJ1-1, with D unresolved. The V gene's germline CDR1 is LGHDT and CDR2 YNNKEL (reference sequence). Trimming took off 1 base at V and 10 bases at J, with 13 bases between the two ends. CDR3 length: 13 amino acids. The CDR3, as DNA: TGTGCCAGCAGCCAAGGTTCGGGGAGGGTAGCTTTCTTT. Its translation is CASSQGSGRVAFF.

The chain is built from TRBV2 and TRBJ2-7; D gene uncertain. Germline CDR1 reads SNHLY; CDR2 reads FYNNEI. The V end was cut by 5 bases, the J end by 5 bases, with 19 bases between. The CDR3 has 15 residues. The CDR3 DNA is TGTGCCAGCAGTAGAACAATCTCGGGTACGGACGAGCAGTACTTC. Translated: CASSRTISGTDEQYF.

J is TRBJ2-7 and V is TRBV12-3 or TRBV12-4; D remains unclear. Trimming took 5 bases from V and 0 from J, leaving 8 bases between them. The CDR3 contains 13 residues. The CDR3 loop is CASSPGPSYEQYF. The CDR3 coding sequence is TGTGCCAGCAGTCCAGGCCCCTCCTACGAGCAGTACTTC.

V is TRBV5-1 and J is TRBJ1-4; 9 nucleotides line up with TRBD1. Germline V gene sequence: CDR1 SGHRS, CDR2 YFSETQ. V was pared by 2 bases and J by 3 bases, with 11 bases of the junction left unmatched. CDR3 length equals 18 residues. CDR3 loop: CASSLRGTGLRPNEKLFF. In nucleotides, the CDR3 is TGCGCCAGCAGCTTACGCGGGACAGGGTTAAGACCTAATGAAAAACTGTTTTTT.

This chain uses TRBV6-5 with TRBJ1-4, with D perhaps matching TRBD1 (5 bases). CDR1 is MNHEY, CDR2 SVGAGI, per germline. This CDR3 has 14 residues. V was shortened by 6 bases and J by 3 bases, with 11 bases between the two germline ends. The CDR3 spells CASRRQSPNEKLFF. Written as DNA, the CDR3 is TGTGCCAGCAGACGACAGTCTCCTAATGAAAAACTGTTTTTT.

The chain couples TRBV6-6 to TRBJ2-1, with a tentative D call TRBD2 (5 bases). CDR1 and CDR2 (germline): MNHNY, SVGAGI (reference sequence). The germline V and J ends were trimmed by 6 bases and 9 bases, with 12 bases remaining between them. The CDR3 covers 12 residues. The CDR3 region has the DNA TGTGCCAGCAGCTCTAGCATTCGTGAGCAGTTCTTC. Residues: CASSSSIREQFF.

This rearrangement joins TRBV4-1 to TRBJ2-7; TRBD2 matches at 7 bases. The CDR3 totals 15 residues. Losses at the gene ends were 1 base for V and 6 bases for J; bases not matched to a gene: 9. Germline V CDR1 and CDR2: MGHRA, YSYEKL. In DNA, the CDR3 is TGCGCCAGCAGCCAAGGCGTCGGGGGGTTCGGCGAGCAGTACTTC. This gives the protein CASSQGVGGFGEQYF.

The chain links TRBV7-2 to TRBJ2-5; 7 bases line up with TRBD2. The CDR3 sequence is 17 residues long. V gave up 1 base and J gave up 4 bases; unmatched junction bases: 12. Looked up from germline, CDR1 is SGHTA and CDR2 is FQGNSA. The CDR3 spells CASSLDGYSGLGETQYF. The CDR3 region has the DNA TGTGCCAGCAGCTTAGACGGGTATAGCGGGTTAGGAGAGACCCAGTACTTC.

This clone came up once. The chain carries TRBV7-9 and TRBJ1-2, with D possibly being TRBD1 (5 bases). The CDR3 consists of 13 residues. The V gene lost 5 bases and the J gene lost 4 bases, with 11 bases spanning the gap. In germline, CDR1 is SEHNR, CDR2 FQNEAQ (reference sequence). The CDR3 reads CASSPGVGYGYTF. CDR3 in DNA: TGTGCCAGCAGCCCGGGGGTAGGCTATGGCTACACCTTC.

This clone was detected many times. The V gene is TRBV4-2, the J gene TRBJ2-3, with 11 bases aligning to TRBD2. The CDR3 runs to 16 residues. Germline values: CDR1 LGHNA, CDR2 YNFKEQ. Trimming at V came to 1 base and at J to 4 bases, leaving 4 bases not matched to a gene. The CDR3 nucleotides are TGTGCCAGCAGCCAAGCTGATAGCGGGGGGGCAGATACGCAGTATTTT. Residues: CASSQADSGGADTQYF.

The V call is TRBV5-5, the J call TRBJ2-3, with 7 bases matching TRBD1. Germline CDR1 is SGHKS and CDR2 is YYEKEE (reference sequence). This CDR3 has 17 amino acids. The V gene end was trimmed by 4 bases and the J gene end by 2 bases; junction bases not matched to a gene: 13. The CDR3 reads CASSIKGPGQNTDTQYF. CDR3 sequence (DNA): TGTGCCAGCAGCATCAAAGGACCGGGACAGAACACAGATACGCAGTATTTT.

This chain uses TRBV18 with TRBJ1-4; a possible D gene is TRBD1 (5 bases). CDR3 length equals 13 residues. In germline, CDR1 is KGHSH, CDR2 LQKENI. Trimming removed 2 bases at V and 7 bases at J, with 8 bases between. This CDR3 reads CASSPGAGEKLFF. The CDR3 DNA sequence: TGTGCCAGCTCACCAGGGGCAGGTGAAAAACTGTTTTTT.

The chain employs TRBV30 and TRBJ2-3; D remains ambiguous. Germline loops: CDR1 GTSNPN, CDR2 SVGIG (reference sequence). V lost 0 bases and J 4 bases, leaving 8 bases between the germline ends. This CDR3 region has 13 residues. CDR3 sequence (DNA): TGTGCCTGGAGTGTATCTGGGCCAGATACGCAGTATTTT. As protein: CAWSVSGPDTQYF.

The V call is TRBV18, the J call TRBJ1-2, with TRBD1 matching 8 bases. The CDR3 runs to 17 residues. After removal of 3 bases from V and 4 bases from J, the junction contained 13 bases not matched to a gene. The germline CDR1 and CDR2 sequences are KGHSH and LQKENI. The CDR3 spells CASSPSDRARIGYGYTF. CDR3 bases: TGTGCCAGCTCACCTTCGGACAGGGCGAGAATCGGCTATGGCTACACCTTC.

This chain connects TRBV3-1 (or the pseudogene TRBV3-2) to TRBJ1-6; 7 bases map to TRBD1. The CDR3 is made up of 16 amino acids. Germline CDR1 and CDR2: LGHDT and YNNKEL (reference sequence). V shed 3 bases, J shed 7 bases, and the junction held 9 bases outside the gene matches. CDR3 protein: CASSHLPDRENSPLHF. The DNA for the CDR3 is TGTGCCAGCAGCCACCTGCCAGACAGGGAAAATTCACCCCTCCACTTT.

About this clone: One junction end does not reproduce the germline sequence, and a read error may be involved. V is TRBV5-1 and J is TRBJ1-1; 7 nucleotides agree with TRBD1. CDR1 is SGHRS, CDR2 YFSETQ, per germline. The CDR3 length is 14 residues. The CDR3 nucleotides are TGCGCCAGCAGTTACGGACAGGAACCTGCTGAGGCTTTCTTT. Translating it yields CASSYGQEPAEAFF.

This chain uses TRBV6-5 with TRBJ2-2; D remains unclear. The length of the CDR3 is 12 residues. Per the germline V gene, CDR1 is MNHEY and CDR2 is SVGAGI. The V end was cut by 5 bases, the J end by 9 bases, with 10 bases between. CDR3 nucleotide sequence: TGTGCCAGCAGTCTCCCCTCTAGGGAGCTGTTTTTT. This translates into CASSLPSRELFF.

The chain carries TRBV4-2 and TRBJ1-5; D ambiguous. V was pared by 5 bases and J by 6 bases, with 17 bases between. Per germline, CDR1 LGHNA and CDR2 YNFKEQ. The CDR3 is 15 residues long. Here the CDR3 reads CASSGAGLSAQPQHF. The CDR3 coding sequence is TGTGCCAGCAGCGGAGCCGGGTTGAGTGCTCAGCCCCAGCATTTT.

The chain employs TRBV19 and TRBJ2-7; TRBD1 matches 9 bases. The V gene end was trimmed by 10 bases and the J gene end by 4 bases; junction bases not matched to a gene: 11. The CDR3 length is 14 residues. Germline CDR1 is LNHDA and CDR2 is SQIVND (reference sequence). The CDR3, as DNA: TGTGCCACCAAACAAACAGGGGGCTCATACGAGCAGTACTTC. This sequence encodes CATKQTGGSYEQYF.